This entry is about one T cell receptor beta chain. Antigen: not known. The assay was immunoSEQ multiplex PCR, and TCRdb's table has in-frame clones only and misses some. The table includes over 45,000 clones, approximately 90% detected once. The data belong to a study of T cell responses to AZD1222 COVID-19 vaccine. Study information: Second-dose schedules of about 4 or about 12 weeks were combined.

Looked up from germline, CDR1 is MDHEN and CDR2 is SYDVKM. This CDR3 has 15 residues. V lost 6 bases and J 1 base, leaving 15 bases between the germline ends. Study-wide results and limits: Only a handful of AZD1222 recipients were seropositive at baseline. Spike-wide coverage was observed for vaccine-associated CD4 TCRs, with dominant responses at 160-218 and 743-854. Donor demographics were predominantly white British with a female majority; clonal diversity may be underestimated.

The chain combines TRBV28 with TRBJ1-1; no reliable D call. Material: peripheral blood, obtained on day 0 of AZD1222 vaccination. This sequence was found in an adult in good health. The CDR3 sequence is CASSPDLITNTEAFF. The CDR3 nucleotides are TGTGCCAGCAGCCCCGACCTGATTACGAACACTGAAGCTTTCTTT.